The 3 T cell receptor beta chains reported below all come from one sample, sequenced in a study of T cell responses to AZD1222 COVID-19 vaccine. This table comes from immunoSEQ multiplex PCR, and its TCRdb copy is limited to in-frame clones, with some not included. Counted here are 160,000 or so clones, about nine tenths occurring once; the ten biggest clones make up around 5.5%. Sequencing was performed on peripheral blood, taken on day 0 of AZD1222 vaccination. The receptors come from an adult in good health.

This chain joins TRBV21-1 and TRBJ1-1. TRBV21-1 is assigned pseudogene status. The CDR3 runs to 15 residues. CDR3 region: CASSKARDPNTEAFF. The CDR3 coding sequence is TGTGCCAGCAGCAAAGCTAGAGACCCGAACACTGAAGCTTTCTTT.

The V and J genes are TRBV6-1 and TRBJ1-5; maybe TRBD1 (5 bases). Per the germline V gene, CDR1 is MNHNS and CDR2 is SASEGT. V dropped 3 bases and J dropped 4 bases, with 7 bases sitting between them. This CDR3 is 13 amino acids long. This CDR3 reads CASSEGLNQPQHF. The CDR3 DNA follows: TGTGCCAGCAGTGAGGGACTAAATCAGCCCCAGCATTTT.

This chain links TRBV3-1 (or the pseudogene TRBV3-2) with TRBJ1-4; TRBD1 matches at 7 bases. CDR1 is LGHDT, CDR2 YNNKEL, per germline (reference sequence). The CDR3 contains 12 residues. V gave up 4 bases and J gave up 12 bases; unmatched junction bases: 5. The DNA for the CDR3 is TGTGCCAGCAGCCTACAGGGGAAAGAACTGTTTTTT. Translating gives CASSLQGKELFF.